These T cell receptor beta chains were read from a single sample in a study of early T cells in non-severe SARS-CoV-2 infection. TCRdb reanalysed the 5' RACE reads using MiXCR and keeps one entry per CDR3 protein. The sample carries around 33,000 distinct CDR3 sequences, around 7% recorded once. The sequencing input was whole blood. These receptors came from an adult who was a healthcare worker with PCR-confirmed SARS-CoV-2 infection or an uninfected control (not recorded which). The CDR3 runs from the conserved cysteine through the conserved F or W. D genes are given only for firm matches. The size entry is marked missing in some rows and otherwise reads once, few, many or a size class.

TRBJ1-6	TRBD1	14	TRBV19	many	TGTGCCAGTAGCAGAACCGACAGGGCTTCACCCCTCCACTTT	CASSRTDRASPLHF
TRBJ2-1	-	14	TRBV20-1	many	TGCAGTGCTAGTTGGTATCGCTCCTACAATGAGCAGTTCTTC	CSASWYRSYNEQFF
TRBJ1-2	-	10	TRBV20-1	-	TGCAGTGCTAGGATGAACAGTCCCTACTTC	CSARMNSPYF
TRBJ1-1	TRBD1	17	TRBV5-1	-	TGCGCCAGCAGCCGGAGGGAAGGGGGCGCGAAGAACACTGAAGCTTTCTTT	CASSRREGGAKNTEAFF
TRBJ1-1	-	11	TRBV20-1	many	TGCAGTGTAAACAGTAACACTGAAGCTTTCTTT	CSVNSNTEAFF
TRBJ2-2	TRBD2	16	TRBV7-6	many	TGTGCCAGCGGTTCCCGGGAGGGGTTGGACACCGGGGAGCTGTTTTTT	CASGSREGLDTGELFF
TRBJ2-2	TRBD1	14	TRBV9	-	TGTGCCAGCAGCGTGCGACAGGGCACCGGGGAGCTGTTTTTT	CASSVRQGTGELFF
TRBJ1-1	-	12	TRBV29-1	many	TGCAGCGTTGTCCCGGGAGTCACTGAAGCTTTCTTT	CSVVPGVTEAFF
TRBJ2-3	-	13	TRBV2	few	TGTGCCAGCCCCCGTCCTAGCACAGATACGCAGTATTTT	CASPRPSTDTQYF
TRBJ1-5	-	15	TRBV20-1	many	TGCAGTGCTAGAGATGGCGGGTCGGACAATCAGCCCCAGCATTTT	CSARDGGSDNQPQHF
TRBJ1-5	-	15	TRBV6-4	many	TGTGCCAGCAGGGTGACAGGTTATAGCAATCAGCCCCAGCATTTT	CASRVTGYSNQPQHF
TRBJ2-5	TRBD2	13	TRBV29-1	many	TGCAGCGTTGAGGGACTAGGCCAAGAGACCCAGTACTTC	CSVEGLGQETQYF
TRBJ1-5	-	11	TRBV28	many	TGTGCCAGCCTCGGTCCAGGGGATCAGCATTTT	CASLGPGDQHF
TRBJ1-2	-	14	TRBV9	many	TGTGCCAGCAGCGTAGCATTATCTAACTATGGCTACACCTTC	CASSVALSNYGYTF
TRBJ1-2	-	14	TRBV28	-	TGTGCCAGCAGTTTCTCCGCGGCAGGTCTTGGCTACACCTTC	CASSFSAAGLGYTF
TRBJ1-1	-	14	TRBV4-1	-	TGCGCCAGCAGCCATGAAGCAAGAGGGTCTGAAGCTTTCTTT	CASSHEARGSEAFF
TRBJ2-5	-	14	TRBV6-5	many	TGTGCCAGCAGTTACTCCGATGGGATGGAGACCCAGTACTTC	CASSYSDGMETQYF
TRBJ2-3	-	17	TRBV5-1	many	TGCGCCTCCAAAACCCAACTAGGGCGTCAGAGCACAGATACGCAGTATTTT	CASKTQLGRQSTDTQYF
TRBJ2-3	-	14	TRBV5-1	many	TGCGCCAGCAGCCAACTAGCCCTCACAGATACGCAGTATTTT	CASSQLALTDTQYF
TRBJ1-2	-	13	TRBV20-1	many	TGCAGTGCGCCGCGAGGGGGGGACTATGGCTACACCTTC	CSAPRGGDYGYTF
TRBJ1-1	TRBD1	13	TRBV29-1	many	TGCAGCGGCTCGGGACAGCCGAACACTGAAGCTTTCTTT	CSGSGQPNTEAFF
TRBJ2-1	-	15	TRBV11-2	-	TGTGCCAGCGGAAATCCCCACGTGCCCTACAATGAGCAGTTCTTC	CASGNPHVPYNEQFF
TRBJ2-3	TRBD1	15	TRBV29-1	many	TGCAGCGTTGAAGGACAGGGGGATGCCTCAGATACGCAGTATTTT	CSVEGQGDASDTQYF
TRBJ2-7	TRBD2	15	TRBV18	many	TGTGCCAGCTCCCCTTACCCCCGGGGGGACTACGAGCAGTACTTC	CASSPYPRGDYEQYF